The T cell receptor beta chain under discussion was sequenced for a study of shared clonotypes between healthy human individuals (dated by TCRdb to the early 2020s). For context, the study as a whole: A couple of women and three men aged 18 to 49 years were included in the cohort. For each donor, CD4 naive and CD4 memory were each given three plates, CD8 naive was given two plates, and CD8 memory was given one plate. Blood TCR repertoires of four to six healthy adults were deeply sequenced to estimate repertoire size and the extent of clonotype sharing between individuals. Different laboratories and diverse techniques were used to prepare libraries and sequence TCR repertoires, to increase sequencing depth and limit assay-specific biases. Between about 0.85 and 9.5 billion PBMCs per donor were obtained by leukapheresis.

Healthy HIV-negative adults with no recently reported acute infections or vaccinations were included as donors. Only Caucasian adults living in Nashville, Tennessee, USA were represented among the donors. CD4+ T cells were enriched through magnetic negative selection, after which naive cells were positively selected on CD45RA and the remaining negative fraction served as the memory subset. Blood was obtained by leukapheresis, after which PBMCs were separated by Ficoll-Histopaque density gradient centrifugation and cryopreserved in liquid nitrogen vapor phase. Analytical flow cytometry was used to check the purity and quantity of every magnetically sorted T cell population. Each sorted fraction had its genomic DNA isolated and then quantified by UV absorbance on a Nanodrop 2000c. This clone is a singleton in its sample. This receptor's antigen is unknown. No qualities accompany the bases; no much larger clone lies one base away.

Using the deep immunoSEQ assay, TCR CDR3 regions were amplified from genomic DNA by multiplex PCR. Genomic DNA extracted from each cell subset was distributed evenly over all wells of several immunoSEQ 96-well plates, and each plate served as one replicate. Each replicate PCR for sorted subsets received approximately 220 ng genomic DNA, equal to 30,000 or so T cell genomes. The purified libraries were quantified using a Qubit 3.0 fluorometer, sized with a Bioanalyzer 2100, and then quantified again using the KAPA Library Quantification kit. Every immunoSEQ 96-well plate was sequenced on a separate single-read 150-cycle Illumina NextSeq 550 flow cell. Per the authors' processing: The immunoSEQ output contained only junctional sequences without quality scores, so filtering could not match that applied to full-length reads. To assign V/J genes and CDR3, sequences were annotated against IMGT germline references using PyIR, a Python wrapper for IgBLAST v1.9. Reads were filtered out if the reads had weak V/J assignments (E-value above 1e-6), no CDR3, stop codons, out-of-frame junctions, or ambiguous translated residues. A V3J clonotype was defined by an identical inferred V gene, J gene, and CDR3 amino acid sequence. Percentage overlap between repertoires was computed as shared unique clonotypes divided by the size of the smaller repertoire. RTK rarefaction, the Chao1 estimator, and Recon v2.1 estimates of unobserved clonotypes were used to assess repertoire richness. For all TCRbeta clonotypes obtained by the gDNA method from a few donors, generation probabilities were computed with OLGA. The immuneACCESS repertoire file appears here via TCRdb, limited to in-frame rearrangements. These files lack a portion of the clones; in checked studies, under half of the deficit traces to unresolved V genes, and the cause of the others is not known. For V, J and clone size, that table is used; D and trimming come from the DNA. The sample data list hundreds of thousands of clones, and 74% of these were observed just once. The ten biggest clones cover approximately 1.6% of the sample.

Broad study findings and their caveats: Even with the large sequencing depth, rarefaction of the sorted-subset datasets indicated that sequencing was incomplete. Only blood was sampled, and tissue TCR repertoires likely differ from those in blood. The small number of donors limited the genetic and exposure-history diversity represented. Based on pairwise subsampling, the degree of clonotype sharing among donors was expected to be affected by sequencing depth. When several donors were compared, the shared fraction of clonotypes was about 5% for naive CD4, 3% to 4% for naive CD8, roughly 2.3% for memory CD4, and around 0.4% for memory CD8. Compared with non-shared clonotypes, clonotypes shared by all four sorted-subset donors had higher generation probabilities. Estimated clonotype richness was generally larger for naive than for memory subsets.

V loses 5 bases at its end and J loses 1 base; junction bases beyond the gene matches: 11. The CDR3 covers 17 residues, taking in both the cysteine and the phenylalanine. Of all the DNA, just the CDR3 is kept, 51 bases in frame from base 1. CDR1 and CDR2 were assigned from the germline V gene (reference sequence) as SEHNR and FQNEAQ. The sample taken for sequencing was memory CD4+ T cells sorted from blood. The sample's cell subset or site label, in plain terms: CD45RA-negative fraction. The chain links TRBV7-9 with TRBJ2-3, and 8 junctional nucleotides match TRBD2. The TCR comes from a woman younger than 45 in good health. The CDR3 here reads CASSRGAAGVRTDTQYF. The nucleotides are TGTGCCAGCAGCCGAGGGGCAGCGGGAGTTCGCACAGATACGCAGTATTTT.